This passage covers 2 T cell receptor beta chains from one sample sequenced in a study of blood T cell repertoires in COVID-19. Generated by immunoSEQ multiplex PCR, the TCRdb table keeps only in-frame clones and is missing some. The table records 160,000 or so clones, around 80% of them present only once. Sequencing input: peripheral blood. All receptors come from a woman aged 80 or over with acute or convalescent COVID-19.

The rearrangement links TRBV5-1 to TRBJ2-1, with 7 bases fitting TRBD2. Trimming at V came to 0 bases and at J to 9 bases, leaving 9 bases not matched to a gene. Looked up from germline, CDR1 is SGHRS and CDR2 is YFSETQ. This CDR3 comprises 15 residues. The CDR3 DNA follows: TGCGCCAGCAGCTTGGATTGGGAGGGCCAAGGTGAGCAGTTCTTC. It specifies CASSLDWEGQGEQFF.

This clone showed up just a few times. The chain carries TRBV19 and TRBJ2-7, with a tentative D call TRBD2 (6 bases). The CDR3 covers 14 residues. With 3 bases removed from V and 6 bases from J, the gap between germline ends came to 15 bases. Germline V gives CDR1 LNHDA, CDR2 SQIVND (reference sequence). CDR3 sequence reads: CASSIGEGRSEQYF. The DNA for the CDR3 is TGTGCCAGTAGTATCGGTGAGGGGAGGAGCGAGCAGTACTTC.